This TCR beta chain was retrieved from a study of chemoradiotherapy in HPV16-positive cancers. Findings of the study overall: During treatment, candidate HPV-specific clones and E7-related motifs expanded in tumor. HPV-specific T cells were functionally defined from only a couple of HPV16-positive patients. For HPV16-positive patients, expanding HPV-responsive T cells associated with longer recurrence-free survival.

Repertoires were generated with immunoSEQ multiplex PCR, while TCRdb's copy carries only in-frame clones and drops some. Of approximately 12,000 clones listed, roughly four fifths are singletons. The CDR3 is made up of 15 amino acids. Germline trimming cut 11 bases from V and 0 bases from J; bases unmatched to any gene: 10. Germline V gene sequence: CDR1 LNHDA, CDR2 SQIVND (reference sequence). A word on this clone: Its antigen is unknown.

This sample was taken from a patient who underwent chemoradiotherapy. The clonotype was recovered from a human donor with HPV-associated anogenital cancer. V is TRBV19 and J is TRBJ1-1, with 9 bases lining up with TRBD1. CDR3 DNA sequence: TGTGCCTCGGGGAGGGACAGGGATTTGAACACTGAAGCTTTCTTT. Amino acids: CASGRDRDLNTEAFF.